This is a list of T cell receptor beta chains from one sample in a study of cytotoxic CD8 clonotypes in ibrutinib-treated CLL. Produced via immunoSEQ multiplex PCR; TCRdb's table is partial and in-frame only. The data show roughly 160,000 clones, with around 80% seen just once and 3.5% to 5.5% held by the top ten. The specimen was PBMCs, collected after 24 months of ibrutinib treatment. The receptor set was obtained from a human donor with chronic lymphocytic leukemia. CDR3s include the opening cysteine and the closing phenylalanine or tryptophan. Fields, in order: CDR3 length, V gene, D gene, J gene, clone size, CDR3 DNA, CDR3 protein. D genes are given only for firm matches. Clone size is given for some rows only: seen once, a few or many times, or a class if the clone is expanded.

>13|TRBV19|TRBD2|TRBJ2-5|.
TGTGCCAGTCTTAGGCGGGGGGTTAAGACCCAGTACTTC
CASLRRGVKTQYF
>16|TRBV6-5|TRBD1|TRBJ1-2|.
TGTGCCAGCAGTTATGCCAGGACAGGATCAAACTATGGCTACACCTTC
CASSYARTGSNYGYTF
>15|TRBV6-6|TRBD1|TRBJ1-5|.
TGTGCCAGCAGTTACTCATCAGGGGGCGGTCAGCCCCAGCATTTT
CASSYSSGGGQPQHF
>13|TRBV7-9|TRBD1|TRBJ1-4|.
TGTGCCAGCAGCCTCCGGGACAGTGAAAAACTGTTTTTT
CASSLRDSEKLFF
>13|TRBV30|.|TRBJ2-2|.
TGTGCCTGGAGTGTATCCGGCGCCGGGGAGCTGTTTTTT
CAWSVSGAGELFF
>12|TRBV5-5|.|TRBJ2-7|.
TGTGCCAGCAGCTTGAGCAGGACTGAGCAGTACTTC
CASSLSRTEQYF
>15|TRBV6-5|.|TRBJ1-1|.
TGTGCCAGCAGATACCCGACGCCGGAGAACACTGAAGCTTTCTTT
CASRYPTPENTEAFF
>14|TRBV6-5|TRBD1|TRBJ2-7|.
TGTGCCAGCAGTCCCATAGGGACAGGGGACGAGCAGTACTTC
CASSPIGTGDEQYF
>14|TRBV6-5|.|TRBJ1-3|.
TGTGCCAGCACCCCCCGGGGGGCTGGAAACACCATATATTTT
CASTPRGAGNTIYF
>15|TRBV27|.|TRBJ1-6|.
TGTGCCAGCAGTACAACCGGGACCGGGGTTTCACCCCTCCACTTT
CASSTTGTGVSPLHF
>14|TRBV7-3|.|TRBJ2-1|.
TGTGCCAGCAGCTTATCCAGCGTTGGGAATGAGCAGTTCTTC
CASSLSSVGNEQFF
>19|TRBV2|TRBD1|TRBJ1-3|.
TGTGCCAGCAGTCCTACGGGACAGGGGGCCTTAGGCTCTGGAAACACCATATATTTT
CASSPTGQGALGSGNTIYF
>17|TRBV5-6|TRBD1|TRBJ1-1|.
TGTGCCAGCAGTCCTTGGACAGGGACCTACATGAACACTGAAGCTTTCTTT
CASSPWTGTYMNTEAFF
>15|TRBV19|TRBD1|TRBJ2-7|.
TGTGCCAGTAGTAGGTTCCAGGGGGCCGGATACGAGCAGTACTTC
CASSRFQGAGYEQYF
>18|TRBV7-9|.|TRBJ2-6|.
TGTGCCAGCAGCCTAGGGAGCCGGGTTCTCTCTGGGGCCAACGTCCTGACTTTC
CASSLGSRVLSGANVLTF
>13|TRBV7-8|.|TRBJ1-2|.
TGTGCCAGCAGCTCCCAGCCGCTGGGTGGCTACACCTTC
CASSSQPLGGYTF
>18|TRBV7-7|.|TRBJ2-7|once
TGTGCTAGCAGCGTAAGAATCCGAGGGGAGCCTCCCGCCTACGAGCAGTACTTC
CASSVRIRGEPPAYEQYF
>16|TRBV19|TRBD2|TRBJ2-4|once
TGTGCCAGTAGTCCGGGGACTAGTCCTGCCAAAAACATTCAGTACTTC
CASSPGTSPAKNIQYF
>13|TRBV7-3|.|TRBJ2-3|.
TGTGCCAGCAGCGGCACCGGGACCGATGCGCAGTATTTT
CASSGTGTDAQYF
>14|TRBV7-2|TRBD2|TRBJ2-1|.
TGTGCCAGCATGGAGCGGGAGGGCCGACGTGAGCAGTTCTTC
CASMEREGRREQFF
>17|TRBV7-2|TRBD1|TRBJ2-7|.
TGTGCCAGCAGCTTATACGACTTCGGGACAGGATACTACGAGCAGTACTTC
CASSLYDFGTGYYEQYF
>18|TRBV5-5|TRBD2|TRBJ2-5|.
TGTGCCAGCAGCCAACGGACTAGCGGGGGGTCACGTGAAGAGACCCAGTACTTC
CASSQRTSGGSREETQYF
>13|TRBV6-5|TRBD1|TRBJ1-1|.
TGTGCCAGCAGTTACGACAGGGCAACTGAAGCTTTCTTT
CASSYDRATEAFF
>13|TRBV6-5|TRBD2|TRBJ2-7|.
TGTGCCAGCATGGGGCTAGCGGGAGACGAGCAGTACTTC
CASMGLAGDEQYF
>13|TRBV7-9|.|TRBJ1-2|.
TGTGCCAGCGTTTCGGGGGCCCTATATGGCTACACCTTC
CASVSGALYGYTF
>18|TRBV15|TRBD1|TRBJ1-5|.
TGTGCCACCAGCAGATTAGGATTCGGACAGGGGGCGAATCAGCCCCAGCATTTT
CATSRLGFGQGANQPQHF
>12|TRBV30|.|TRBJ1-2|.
TGTGCCTGGAAGGGTAGCACTTATGGCTACACCTTC
CAWKGSTYGYTF
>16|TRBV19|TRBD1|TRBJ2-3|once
TGTGCCAGTAGTCTAATTGGGACAGGCTACACAGATACGCAGTATTTT
CASSLIGTGYTDTQYF
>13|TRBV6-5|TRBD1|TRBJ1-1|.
TGTGCCAGCAGACCACAGGGGACCACTGAAGCTTTCTTT
CASRPQGTTEAFF
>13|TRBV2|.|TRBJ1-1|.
TGTGCCAGCAGGGGGTGGGAGAACACTGAAGCTTTCTTT
CASRGWENTEAFF
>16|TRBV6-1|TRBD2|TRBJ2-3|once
TGTGCCAGCAGTGAACGCCTAGCGGGGGCCCCAGATACGCAGTATTTT
CASSERLAGAPDTQYF
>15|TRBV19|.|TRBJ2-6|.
TGTGCCAGTAGTCTTAGCAGGGCTGGGGCCAACGTCCTGACTTTC
CASSLSRAGANVLTF
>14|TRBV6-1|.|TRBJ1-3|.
TGTGCCAGCAGTGAAGAAAGGGCTGGAAACACCATATATTTT
CASSEERAGNTIYF
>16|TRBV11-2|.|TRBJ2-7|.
TGTGCCAGCAGCTTATCACGGGAAAGACTCTCCTACGAGCAGTACTTC
CASSLSRERLSYEQYF
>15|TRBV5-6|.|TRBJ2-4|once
TGTGCCAGCAGCTGGAGGGGCTTTCACAAAAACATTCAGTACTTC
CASSWRGFHKNIQYF
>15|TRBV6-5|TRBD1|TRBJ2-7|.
TGTGCCAGCAGTTCCTTCAGGGGGCGCTTCGACGAGCAGTACTTC
CASSSFRGRFDEQYF
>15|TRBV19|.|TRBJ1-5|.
TGTGCCAGTAGTATCAGCCGAAATAGCAATCAGCCCCAGCATTTT
CASSISRNSNQPQHF
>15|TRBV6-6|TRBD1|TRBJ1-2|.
TGTGCCAGCAGTTACTCGACAGGGGGAGTCTATGGCTACACCTTC
CASSYSTGGVYGYTF
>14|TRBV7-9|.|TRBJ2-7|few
TGTGCCAGCAGCTCCCTAGGGGGTTACTACGAGCAGTACTTC
CASSSLGGYYEQYF
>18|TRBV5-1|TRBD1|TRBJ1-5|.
TGCGCCAGCAGCTTGGTTCCAGGGGGAGGCGGGAGCAATCAGCCCCAGCATTTT
CASSLVPGGGGSNQPQHF
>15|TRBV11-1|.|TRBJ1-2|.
TGTGCCAGCAGCCCAGAGGCCCGTCCTTACTATGGCTACACCTTC
CASSPEARPYYGYTF
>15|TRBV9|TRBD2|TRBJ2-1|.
TGTGCCAGCAGCGTGGGACTAGCCTTTAACAATGAGCAGTTCTTC
CASSVGLAFNNEQFF
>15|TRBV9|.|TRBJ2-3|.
TGTGCCAGCAGCCCCGGGTCTCGAGGCACAGATACGCAGTATTTT
CASSPGSRGTDTQYF
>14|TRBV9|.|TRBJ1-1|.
TGTGCCAGCAGAGCACAGTTGTCGGGCACTGAAGCTTTCTTT
CASRAQLSGTEAFF
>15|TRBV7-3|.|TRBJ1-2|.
TGTGCCAGCAGCTTTACAGGCGGCTCTAACTATGGCTACACCTTC
CASSFTGGSNYGYTF
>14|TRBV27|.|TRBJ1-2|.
TGTGCCAGCAGTTTACAACCAGCTAACTATGGCTACACCTTC
CASSLQPANYGYTF
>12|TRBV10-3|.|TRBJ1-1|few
TGTGCCAGTGGACCGATGAACACTGAAGCTTTCTTT
CASGPMNTEAFF
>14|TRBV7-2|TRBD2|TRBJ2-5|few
TGTGCCAGCAGCTTAGCGGGGAGGGCAGAGACCCAGTACTTC
CASSLAGRAETQYF
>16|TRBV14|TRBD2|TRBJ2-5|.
TGTGCCAGCAGCCAAGATGGGCGGGGGGCAAGGGAGACCCAGTACTTC
CASSQDGRGARETQYF
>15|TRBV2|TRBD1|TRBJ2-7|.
TGTGCCAGCAAAGGTGGAAGGGACAGCTCCTACGAGCAGTACTTC
CASKGGRDSSYEQYF
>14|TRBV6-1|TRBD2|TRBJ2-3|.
TGTGCCAGCCGTACTAGCGTTAGCACAGATACGCAGTATTTT
CASRTSVSTDTQYF
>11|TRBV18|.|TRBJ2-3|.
TGTGCCAGCTCATCCACAGATACGCAGTATTTT
CASSSTDTQYF
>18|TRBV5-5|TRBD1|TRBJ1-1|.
TGTGCCAGCAGCTTGGCAGGGGACAGGGGCCGAATGAACACTGAAGCTTTCTTT
CASSLAGDRGRMNTEAFF
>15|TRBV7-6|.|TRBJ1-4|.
TGTGCCAGCAGGGGGGCCGGTGCAACTAATGAAAAACTGTTTTTT
CASRGAGATNEKLFF
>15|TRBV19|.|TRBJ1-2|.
TGTGCCAGTAGTACCCAAGGGGGGGGCGACTATGGCTACACCTTC
CASSTQGGGDYGYTF